The following is a T cell receptor (beta chain) sequence with its context. Its antigen is still unknown. No per-base quality is available; no much larger clone lies one base away. From a lookup of the germline V gene, CDR1 and CDR2 are ENHRY and SYGVKD. Trimming takes 9 bases off V and 5 bases off J; junction bases not matched to a gene: 6. Spanning cysteine to phenylalanine, the CDR3 consists of 13 amino acids. Just CDR3 DNA is preserved here, 39 bases in frame from base 1. The donors were healthy, HIV-negative adults who had no recently reported acute infections or vaccinations. Every donor was a Caucasian adult residing in Nashville, Tennessee, USA. CD4+ T cells were enriched by magnetic negative selection; naive cells were then positively selected on CD45RA, and the negative fraction formed the memory subset. Blood was collected by leukapheresis, and PBMCs were isolated by Ficoll-Histopaque density gradient centrifugation and then cryopreserved in liquid nitrogen vapor phase. Analytical flow cytometry was used to check the purity and quantity of every magnetically sorted T cell population. Genomic DNA was isolated from each sorted fraction and quantified by UV absorbance on a Nanodrop 2000c.

This specimen belongs to a study of shared clonotypes between healthy human individuals (dated by TCRdb to 2018 to 2021). For context, the study as a whole: A few men and two women, aged 18 to 49 years, made up the cohort. Per donor, three plates each were used for CD4 naive and CD4 memory, two for CD8 naive, and one for CD8 memory. The study deeply sequenced blood TCR repertoires of about five healthy adults to estimate repertoire size and the extent of clonotype sharing between individuals. To increase sequencing depth and limit assay-specific biases, TCR repertoire library preparation and sequencing were carried out by different laboratories using diverse techniques. Between about 0.94 and 10 billion PBMCs per donor were obtained by leukapheresis.

What the research found in general, with its limitations: Pairwise subsampling led to the expectation that sequencing depth would affect the degree of clonotype sharing among donors. The genetic and exposure-history diversity represented was limited by the small number of donors. Estimated clonotype richness was generally larger for naive than for memory subsets. Across a few donors, 4.5% to 6.5% of naive CD4, roughly 3.5% of naive CD8, around 2.5% of memory CD4, and approximately 0.4% of memory CD8 clonotypes were shared. Clonotypes shared by all four sorted-subset donors showed higher generation probabilities than non-shared clonotypes. Sampling was restricted to blood, and TCR repertoires in tissues likely differ from the TCR repertoires found in blood. Rarefaction of sorted-subset datasets indicated incomplete sequencing despite the large sequencing depth.

TCR CDR3 regions were amplified from genomic DNA by multiplex PCR using the deep immunoSEQ assay. Extracted genomic DNA from each cell subset was spread evenly across all wells of several immunoSEQ 96-well plates, with each plate serving as a replicate. For sorted subsets, approximately 210 ng genomic DNA, equal to 30,000 or so T cell genomes, was loaded into each replicate PCR. Purified libraries were quantified with a Qubit 3.0 fluorometer, sized on a Bioanalyzer 2100, and re-quantified with the KAPA Library Quantification kit. A separate single-read 150-cycle Illumina NextSeq 550 flow cell was used to sequence each immunoSEQ 96-well plate. The study's processing was this. Because only junctional sequences without quality scores were contained in the immunoSEQ output, filtering matching that applied to full-length reads could not be performed. To assign V/J genes and CDR3, sequences were annotated against IMGT germline references using PyIR, a Python wrapper for IgBLAST v1.9. Reads were filtered out if the reads had weak V/J assignments (E-value above 1e-6), no CDR3, stop codons, out-of-frame junctions, or ambiguous translated residues. V3J clonotypes were defined as sequences sharing an identical inferred V gene, J gene, and CDR3 amino acid sequence. To compute the percentage overlap between repertoires, the number of shared unique clonotypes was divided by the size of the smaller repertoire. Three approaches were used to assess repertoire richness: RTK rarefaction, the Chao1 estimator, and Recon v2.1 estimates of unobserved clonotypes. OLGA was used to compute generation probabilities for all TCRbeta clonotypes that the gDNA method yielded from a few donors. What TCRdb holds here is the immuneACCESS table cut down to in-frame rearrangements. Part of the clones is not present; checked against another copy, under half of the missing clones reflect an unresolved V gene, and the others are unexplained. V, J and clone size are taken as reported in that table, and D and trimming were inferred from the DNA itself. The sample has about 1 million clones on record, about 74% of them singletons. Over 1.3% of the sample is held by the ten biggest clonotypes.

The origin of this receptor is a man aged 18 to 29 in good health. The sample consisted of memory CD4+ T cells sorted from blood. Sample cell subset or site, as interpreted from the label and publication: CD45RA-negative fraction. The rearranged segments are TRBV10-3 and TRBJ2-5; 10 middle bases align to TRBD2. The CDR3 sequence is CAMGAGGPETQYF. In nucleotides, the sequence is TGTGCCATGGGAGCGGGGGGGCCCGAGACCCAGTACTTC.